Each of the 30 T cell receptor beta chains below was sequenced from the same sample in a study of T cell responses to AZD1222 COVID-19 vaccine. The protocol was immunoSEQ multiplex PCR, while the TCRdb copy is restricted to in-frame clones and leaves out a portion. Seen here are roughly 70,000 clones, roughly 82% observed once, and the top ten hold under 7%. The sample in question was peripheral blood, obtained on day 0 of AZD1222 vaccination. The receptors shown here come from an adult in good health.

V and J are TRBV29-1 and TRBJ1-3; no clear D gene. The CDR3 is made up of 16 amino acids. Trimming pared 5 bases from V and 2 bases from J, leaving 19 bases between. CDR1 and CDR2 (germline): SQVTM, ANQGSEA. DNA of the CDR3: TGCAGCGTTTCCTCCTACGGTGGTGGCGCTGGAAACACCATATATTTT. It codes for CSVSSYGGGAGNTIYF.

The J gene is TRBJ2-7, the V gene TRBV6-5; D unresolved. Germline V gives CDR1 MNHEY, CDR2 SVGAGI. Trimming removed 2 bases at V and 5 bases at J, with 13 bases between. This CDR3 has 14 residues. The CDR3 sequence: CASSYGGPGDEQYF. Here the CDR3 DNA reads TGTGCCAGCAGTTACGGCGGACCTGGGGACGAGCAGTACTTC.

This clone was counted a single time. J is TRBJ2-7 and V is TRBV7-2, with D perhaps TRBD2 (5 bases). CDR1 and CDR2 from the germline V gene are SGHTA and FQGNSA. With 1 base removed from V and 7 bases from J, the gap between germline ends came to 11 bases. This CDR3 spans 13 amino acids. The CDR3 here is CASSLVLTGEQYF. In DNA, the CDR3 is TGTGCCAGCAGCTTAGTACTCACGGGGGAGCAGTACTTC. The full variable domain, completed using reference TRBV7-2 and TRBJ2-7, is GAGVSQSPSNKVTEKGKDVELRCDPISGHTALYWYRQSLGQGLEFLIYFQGNSAPDKSGLPSDRFSAERTGGSVSTLTIQRTQQEDSAVYLCASSLVLTGEQYFGPGTRLTVT.

The rearrangement uses TRBV27 and TRBJ1-2; possibly TRBD1 for D (6 bases). Germline CDR1 MNHEY, CDR2 SMNVEV (reference sequence). Trimming took 6 bases from V and 5 from J, leaving 19 bases between them. The CDR3 loop spans 15 amino acids. CDR3 amino acids: CASRNAGQSAYGYTF. CDR3 sequence (DNA): TGTGCCAGCAGGAACGCCGGACAGTCCGCTTATGGCTACACCTTC.

The chain uses TRBV28 and TRBJ1-2; D remains unclear. Germline V lookup: CDR1 MDHEN, CDR2 SYDVKM. Deletions cut 8 bases from V and 0 bases from J, with 16 bases between. CDR3 size: 15 residues. The CDR3 reads CASHPSDTTNYGYTF. CDR3 nucleotides: TGTGCCAGCCACCCCTCAGACACTACTAACTATGGCTACACCTTC.

DNA of the CDR3: TGTGCCAGCAGGGACGGGAAGAACACCGGGGAGCTGTTTTTT. It yields the protein CASRDGKNTGELFF. V usage is TRBV6-5 and J usage is TRBJ2-2, with D possibly matching TRBD2 (5 bases). This CDR3 contains 14 residues. V was pared by 6 bases and J by 1 base, with 9 bases between. Germline CDR1 and CDR2: MNHEY and SVGAGI.

The V and J genes are TRBV5-5 and TRBJ2-2; D is possibly TRBD2 (7 bases). Germline-derived CDR1 and CDR2 are SGHKS and YYEKEE (reference sequence). This CDR3 comprises 15 residues. V was pared by 4 bases and J by 3 bases, with 13 bases between. The CDR3 nucleotides read TGTGCCAGCAGCCTGGGGGCGGGGGACACCGGGGAGCTGTTTTTT. It codes for CASSLGAGDTGELFF.

This clone occurred a few times. The chain uses TRBV4-1 and TRBJ2-7, with unresolved D. V was clipped by 4 bases and J by 2 bases, with 15 bases between them. CDR1 MGHRA and CDR2 YSYEKL come from the germline V gene. This CDR3 has 15 amino acids. The CDR3 reads CASSPTIGNAYEQYF. The CDR3 DNA reads TGCGCCAGCAGCCCTACCATTGGGAATGCCTACGAGCAGTACTTC.

This chain connects TRBV6-6 to TRBJ1-5; no clear D. In germline, CDR1 is MNHNY, CDR2 SVGAGI (reference sequence). Trimming cost V 10 bases and J 3 bases, with 16 bases left between them. This CDR3 comprises 14 residues. CDR3 nucleotides: TGTGCCACCCTCGGTAGGGCATACAATCAGCCCCAGCATTTT. The encoded protein is CATLGRAYNQPQHF.

This clone was picked up one time. The rearrangement links TRBV2 to TRBJ1-1; D is undetermined. Trimming took 6 bases from V and 4 from J, leaving 12 bases between them. This CDR3 has 13 amino acids. Germline CDR1 is SNHLY and CDR2 is FYNNEI. Here the CDR3 reads CASRPAFGTEAFF. CDR3 DNA: TGTGCCAGCAGACCGGCCTTTGGCACTGAAGCTTTCTTT. The whole variable domain, remainder taken from reference TRBV2 and TRBJ1-1, is EPEVTQTPSHQVTQMGQEVILRCVPISNHLYFYWYRQILGQKVEFLVSFYNNEISEKSEIFDDQFSVERPDGSNFTLKIRSTKLEDSAMYFCASRPAFGTEAFFGQGTRLTVV.

The rearrangement joins TRBV13 to TRBJ1-5, with D maybe TRBD1 (5 bases). Germline assignment: CDR1 PRHDT and CDR2 FYEKMQ (reference sequence). V gave up 6 bases and J gave up 7 bases, with 13 bases separating them. The length of the CDR3 is 13 residues. In DNA form, the CDR3 reads TGTGCCAGCAGGGTCGGTAGGGGACAGCCCCAGCATTTT. Its translation is CASRVGRGQPQHF. Based on the CDR3 plus reference TRBV13 and TRBJ1-5, the full variable domain is AAGVIQSPRHLIKEKRETATLKCYPIPRHDTVYWYQQGPGQDPQFLISFYEKMQSDKGSIPDRFSAQQFSDYHSELNMSSLELGDSALYFCASRVGRGQPQHFGDGTRLSIL.

J is TRBJ1-4 and V is TRBV19, with a weak D call TRBD1 (5 bases). V dropped 3 bases and J dropped 8 bases, with 10 bases sitting between them. CDR3 length equals 13 residues. The germline gives CDR1 LNHDA, CDR2 SQIVND (reference sequence). The CDR3 reads CASSIGAREKLFF. DNA for the CDR3: TGTGCCAGTAGTATCGGGGCGCGGGAAAAACTGTTTTTT.

For the CDR3, the DNA is TGTGCCAGCAGCTTAACTCGGACAGGCGGAAGCTCCTACGAGCAGTACTTC. Amino acid sequence: CASSLTRTGGSSYEQYF. The rearrangement uses TRBV7-8 and TRBJ2-7; 7 nucleotides agree with TRBD1. The CDR3 consists of 17 residues. With V trimmed by 2 bases and J by 0 bases, 10 bases remained unmatched. The germline CDR1 and CDR2 sequences are SGHVS and FQNEAQ.

The J gene is TRBJ2-5, the V gene TRBV2; 10 nucleotides agree with TRBD1. The length of the CDR3 is 18 residues. Germline assignment: CDR1 SNHLY and CDR2 FYNNEI. After removal of 3 bases from V and 4 bases from J, the junction contained 14 bases not matched to a gene. The CDR3 DNA reads as TGTGCCAGCAGTGAGGGAATCCGGACAGGGGGATTGGGAGAGACCCAGTACTTC. Encoded protein: CASSEGIRTGGLGETQYF.

The chain links TRBV27 to TRBJ1-5, with a possible D match to TRBD1 (5 bases). There are 13 residues in the CDR3. Trimming took off 1 base at V and 7 bases at J, with 8 bases between the two ends. The germline V gene encodes CDR1 MNHEY and CDR2 SMNVEV (reference sequence). The CDR3 DNA reads TGTGCCAGCAGTTTATTCGGGGGGCAGCCCCAGCATTTT. It encodes CASSLFGGQPQHF.

V is TRBV25-1 and J is TRBJ1-1; D gene uncertain. This CDR3 region has 15 residues. Germline assignment: CDR1 MGHDK and CDR2 SYGVNS. Trimming shortened V by 1 base and J by 1 base, and 10 bases separated the two germline ends. CDR3 nucleotide sequence: TGTGCCAGCAGTGAATTGCGGGTAGGGAACACTGAAGCTTTCTTT. Translated: CASSELRVGNTEAFF. The full variable domain, rest sourced from reference TRBV25-1 and TRBJ1-1, is EADIYQTPRYLVIGTGKKITLECSQTMGHDKMYWYQQDPGMELHLIHYSYGVNSTEKGDLSSESTVSRIRTEHFPLTLESARPSHTSQYLCASSELRVGNTEAFFGQGTRLTVV.

The J gene is TRBJ2-7, the V gene TRBV9; 9 bases agree with TRBD1. Germline V gene data show CDR1 as SGDLS and CDR2 as YYNGEE. V shed 4 bases and J 7 bases; nucleotides not matched to a gene: 9. CDR3 length: 14 residues. CDR3 amino acids: CASSPRTGVGEQYF. The DNA for the CDR3 is TGTGCCAGCAGCCCTCGGACAGGGGTGGGTGAGCAGTACTTC.

The gene calls are TRBV28 and TRBJ1-6; possible D gene TRBD1, 5 bases. The CDR3 contains 15 residues. CDR1 and CDR2 (germline): MDHEN, SYDVKM. V was clipped by 3 bases and J by 7 bases, with 13 bases between them. CDR3 residues: CASSLRAGRNSPLHF. Here the CDR3 DNA reads TGTGCCAGCAGTTTGCGCGCAGGGAGGAATTCACCCCTCCACTTT.

CDR3 region: CASSDSGRAYNEQFF. The CDR3 DNA follows: TGTGCCAGCAGTGACTCAGGGAGGGCCTACAATGAGCAGTTCTTC. V usage is TRBV2 and J usage is TRBJ2-1, with 7 bases aligning to TRBD2. CDR3 length equals 15 residues. The V segment lost 3 bases and the J segment 2 bases; nucleotides outside the gene matches: 4. CDR1 and CDR2 (germline): SNHLY, FYNNEI.

The chain links TRBV7-2 to TRBJ2-1, with 12 positions matching TRBD2. V lost 5 bases, J lost 7 bases, and 6 bases stayed unmatched. Germline V lookup: CDR1 SGHTA, CDR2 FQGNSA. This CDR3 comprises 15 residues. CDR3 sequence (DNA): TGTGCCAGCAGCGACCCTAGCGGGGGGGTGAATGAGCAGTTCTTC. Its protein product is CASSDPSGGVNEQFF.

The J gene is TRBJ2-5, the V gene TRBV5-1; D is perhaps TRBD1 or TRBD2 (5 bases each). The CDR3 has 15 amino acids. CDR1 SGHRS and CDR2 YFSETQ come from the germline V gene. Between the trimmed V and J ends, which lost 0 bases and 4 bases, there was a span of 13 bases. The CDR3 sequence is CASSLAGQLAETQYF. CDR3 in DNA: TGCGCCAGCAGCTTGGCAGGGCAGCTAGCAGAGACCCAGTACTTC. Combining the CDR3 with reference TRBV5-1 and TRBJ2-5 gives the whole variable domain KAGVTQTPRYLIKTRGQQVTLSCSPISGHRSVSWYQQTPGQGLQFLFEYFSETQRNKGNFPGRFSGRQFSNSRSEMNVSTLELGDSALYLCASSLAGQLAETQYFGPGTRLLVL.

This clone was detected once. This rearrangement joins TRBV9 to TRBJ2-7; TRBD2 matches 8 bases. The germline V gene encodes CDR1 SGDLS and CDR2 YYNGEE. J was trimmed by 2 bases and V by 2 bases; bases with no gene match: 12. The CDR3 is made up of 17 amino acids. The DNA for the CDR3 is TGTGCCAGCAGCGTCGGGGCGACGGGGGGGGCCCCCTACGAGCAGTACTTC. Protein sequence: CASSVGATGGAPYEQYF.

This clone appeared once. The chain employs TRBV7-3 and TRBJ1-6; tentative D call: TRBD1 (5 bases). This CDR3 contains 14 residues. The germline V gene encodes CDR1 SGHTA and CDR2 FQGTGA. V was clipped by 2 bases and J by 9 bases, with 11 bases between them. The CDR3: CASSLPGGGSPLHF. Here the CDR3 DNA reads TGTGCCAGCAGCTTACCAGGCGGGGGTTCACCCCTCCACTTT.

There are a few counts of this clone. V and J are TRBV23-1 and TRBJ1-5; 8 nucleotides agree with TRBD1. TRBV23-1 is treated as an ORF (open reading frame) with a function not yet certain. This CDR3 contains 18 residues. With 3 bases clipped from V and 1 base from J, the junction kept 11 bases outside the gene matches. The CDR3 DNA sequence: TGCGCCAGCAGTCACCTACTTGAGGACAGGGTAAGCAATCAGCCCCAGCATTTT. Its protein product is CASSHLLEDRVSNQPQHF.

This clone was found once. The CDR3 DNA sequence: TGTGCCAGCAGCTTGTTAGGGACAGGGGCGGTAGATACGCAGTATTTT. Its protein product is CASSLLGTGAVDTQYF. This chain links TRBV5-5 with TRBJ2-3, with 10 bases that match TRBD1. The junction had 7 bases not matched to a gene; V was cut back by 1 base and J by 5 bases. The CDR3 is 16 residues long. CDR1 SGHKS and CDR2 YYEKEE come from the germline V gene (reference sequence).

This clone has a handful of counts. This chain connects TRBV27 to TRBJ1-5; a weak D match, TRBD1 (6 bases). CDR1 MNHEY and CDR2 SMNVEV come from the germline V gene (reference sequence). CDR3 length equals 15 residues. V lost 6 bases, J lost 2 bases, and 14 bases lay in between. The CDR3 DNA follows: TGTGCCAGCAGCCCCCGACGACAGGGCAATCAGCCCCAGCATTTT. Translation gives CASSPRRQGNQPQHF.

The chain combines TRBV7-2 with TRBJ1-2; D gene unclear. The CDR3 is 14 residues long. Trimming removed 5 bases at V and 4 bases at J, with 14 bases between. The V gene's germline CDR1 is SGHTA and CDR2 FQGNSA. Here the CDR3 DNA reads TGTGCCAGCAGCCAGGTTGAGGGTTCCTATGGCTACACCTTC. Its translation: CASSQVEGSYGYTF.

The chain joins TRBV5-1 to TRBJ2-3; TRBD2 matches at 14 bases. The V gene end was trimmed by 4 bases and the J gene end by 2 bases; junction bases not matched to a gene: 6. Looked up from germline, CDR1 is SGHRS and CDR2 is YFSETQ. The CDR3 has 17 residues. The CDR3 DNA reads as TGCGCCAGCAGCAGGGGGACTAGCGGGGGCTACACAGATACGCAGTATTTT. Its translation is CASSRGTSGGYTDTQYF.

The gene calls are TRBV5-5 and TRBJ1-3, with TRBD1 matching 9 bases. The CDR3 runs 17 residues. Germline CDR1 and CDR2: SGHKS and YYEKEE (reference sequence). With V trimmed by 6 bases and J by 2 bases, 12 bases remained unmatched. CDR3 residues: CASIPGTGKGAGNTIYF. The CDR3 bases are TGTGCCAGCATCCCTGGGACAGGGAAGGGGGCTGGAAACACCATATATTTT.

This clone has just a few counts. This chain connects TRBV7-8 to TRBJ2-1; D gene uncertain. V was trimmed by 4 bases and J by 10 bases, leaving 14 bases between them. This CDR3 is 13 amino acids long. Germline CDR1 is SGHVS and CDR2 is FQNEAQ. The CDR3 loop is CASSSRLATEQFF. The CDR3 bases are TGTGCCAGCAGCTCCCGACTTGCCACCGAGCAGTTCTTC.